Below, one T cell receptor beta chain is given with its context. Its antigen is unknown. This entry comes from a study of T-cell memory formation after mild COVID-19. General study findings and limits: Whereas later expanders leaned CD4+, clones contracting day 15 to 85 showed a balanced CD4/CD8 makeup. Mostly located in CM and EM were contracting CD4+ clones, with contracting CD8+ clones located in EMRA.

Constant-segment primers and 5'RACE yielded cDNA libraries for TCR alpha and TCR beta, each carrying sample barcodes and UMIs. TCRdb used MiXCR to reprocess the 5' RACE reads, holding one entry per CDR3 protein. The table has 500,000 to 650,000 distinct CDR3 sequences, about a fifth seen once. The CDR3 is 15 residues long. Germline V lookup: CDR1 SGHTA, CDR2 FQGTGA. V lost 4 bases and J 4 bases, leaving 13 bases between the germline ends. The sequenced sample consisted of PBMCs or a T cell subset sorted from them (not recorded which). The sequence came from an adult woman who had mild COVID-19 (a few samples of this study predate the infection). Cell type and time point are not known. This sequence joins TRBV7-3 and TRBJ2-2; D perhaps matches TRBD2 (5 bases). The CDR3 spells CASSSRTAGTGELFF. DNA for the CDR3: TGTGCCAGCAGCTCCCGGACGGCGGGCACCGGGGAGCTGTTTTTT.